These 21 T cell receptor beta chains came from one sample sequenced in a study of beta chain features in type 1 diabetes. The isolated RNA, all of it, was reverse transcribed, so expressed TCRB transcripts were what got sequenced. Sequencing used immunoSEQ multiplex PCR; TCRdb keeps in-frame clones, though not all of them. This repertoire shows more than 110,000 clones, 6.9% found once; its top ten account for around 1.3%. Sequencing used central memory CD4+ T cells from blood. The source of these receptors is a woman in her 30s in good health.

In its sample, this clone was seen a few times. The rearrangement uses TRBV5-4 and TRBJ2-5; 9 bases map to TRBD1. The germline gives CDR1 SGHNT, CDR2 YYREEE (reference sequence). J lost 2 bases, V lost 2 bases, and 10 bases had no gene match. The CDR3 totals 17 residues. The CDR3 loop reads CASSLRTGEGGQETQYF. CDR3 bases: TGTGCCAGCAGCTTACGGACAGGGGAAGGCGGGCAAGAGACCCAGTACTTC.

This clone has just a few counts. The junction and the germline gene differ at one end; a read error may be behind it. The chain recombines TRBV28 with TRBJ2-2; no firm D call. CDR1 MDHEN and CDR2 SYDVKM come from the germline V gene. CDR3 size: 13 residues. In nucleotides, the CDR3 is TGCCTCTCCCGGTCCCCGAACACCGGGGAGCTGTTTTTT. Amino acid sequence: CLSRSPNTGELFF.

This clone has only a few counts. The chain joins TRBV6-6 to TRBJ1-5, with no clear D. Germline V gene data show CDR1 as MNHNY and CDR2 as SVGAGI (reference sequence). The CDR3 contains 13 residues. V lost 6 bases to trimming and J lost 6 bases, with 12 bases between them. CDR3 region: CASSETSFQPQHF. The DNA of the CDR3 is TGTGCCAGCAGCGAGACATCGTTTCAGCCCCAGCATTTT.

Only a few counts were recorded for this clone. This rearrangement joins TRBV5-1 to TRBJ2-5; 9 nucleotides match TRBD2. Looked up from germline, CDR1 is SGHRS and CDR2 is YFSETQ. The CDR3 length is 16 residues. The trim removed 5 bases at V and 1 base at J, leaving 9 bases unmatched. The CDR3 nucleotides read TGCGCCAGCAGAGTCGGGACTAGCATATTCCAAGAGACCCAGTACTTC. This sequence encodes CASRVGTSIFQETQYF.

The chain joins TRBV5-1 to TRBJ2-4; D remains unclear. This CDR3 comprises 15 residues. The germline gives CDR1 SGHRS, CDR2 YFSETQ. V dropped 2 bases and J dropped 0 bases, with 9 bases sitting between them. CDR3 sequence reads: CASSFTALAKNIQYF. CDR3 nucleotides: TGCGCCAGCAGCTTTACAGCATTAGCCAAAAACATTCAGTACTTC.

This clone has just a few counts. The chain employs TRBV5-1 and TRBJ1-4, with 8 bases that match TRBD1. The germline gives CDR1 SGHRS, CDR2 YFSETQ. The CDR3 has 17 residues. V lost 4 bases, J lost 0 bases, and 8 bases stayed unmatched. The CDR3 loop is CASSRTTTGATNEKLFF. Here the CDR3 DNA reads TGCGCCAGCAGCCGTACAACGACAGGGGCAACTAATGAAAAACTGTTTTTT. Complete variable domain (other parts from reference TRBV5-1 and TRBJ1-4): KAGVTQTPRYLIKTRGQQVTLSCSPISGHRSVSWYQQTPGQGLQFLFEYFSETQRNKGNFPGRFSGRQFSNSRSEMNVSTLELGDSALYLCASSRTTTGATNEKLFFGSGTQLSVL.

This clone was detected only a few times. The gene calls are TRBV7-9 and TRBJ2-5; D is undetermined. Germline assignment: CDR1 SEHNR and CDR2 FQNEAQ (reference sequence). This CDR3 comprises 16 residues. The V and J ends lost 5 bases and 6 bases respectively, with 22 bases between them. CDR3 sequence: CASSPGVDSGKKTQYF. As DNA, the CDR3 is TGTGCCAGCAGCCCGGGTGTCGATTCTGGCAAGAAGACCCAGTACTTC.

The chain carries TRBV2 and TRBJ2-5; 11 positions agree with TRBD2. Per the germline V gene, CDR1 is SNHLY and CDR2 is FYNNEI. CDR3 size: 14 residues. After removal of 11 bases from V and 5 bases from J, the junction contained 10 bases not matched to a gene. The CDR3 reads CAVGTSGSGETQYF. Here the CDR3 DNA reads TGTGCCGTCGGCACTAGCGGGAGTGGTGAGACCCAGTACTTC.

The V call is TRBV28, the J call TRBJ2-3; TRBD2 aligns across 7 bases. The junction had 13 bases not matched to a gene; V was cut back by 7 bases and J by 3 bases. CDR3 size: 16 residues. The V gene's germline CDR1 is MDHEN and CDR2 SYDVKM. CDR3 DNA: TGTGCCAGCACTGCCGGAGCGGGAAAGGGAACAGATACGCAGTATTTT. It is translated as CASTAGAGKGTDTQYF.

This sequence joins TRBV7-2 and TRBJ1-4; maybe TRBD1 (5 bases). The CDR3 has 13 residues. The V gene lost 6 bases and the J gene lost 6 bases, with 11 bases spanning the gap. Germline CDR1 and CDR2: SGHTA and FQGNSA. CDR3 bases: TGTGCCAGCAGTTCAGGGTCCTATGAAAAACTGTTTTTT. Amino acids: CASSSGSYEKLFF. The full variable domain, with the rest looked up from reference TRBV7-2 and TRBJ1-4, is GAGVSQSPSNKVTEKGKDVELRCDPISGHTALYWYRQSLGQGLEFLIYFQGNSAPDKSGLPSDRFSAERTGGSVSTLTIQRTQQEDSAVYLCASSSGSYEKLFFGSGTQLSVL.

The chain recombines TRBV11-2 with TRBJ2-1, with D possibly matching TRBD1 (6 bases). The V and J ends lost 0 bases and 9 bases respectively, with 12 bases between them. CDR1 is SGHAT, CDR2 FQNNGV, per germline. CDR3 length: 14 amino acids. The CDR3 sequence is CASSLDLGRGEQFF. CDR3 nucleotides: TGTGCCAGCAGCTTAGATTTGGGCAGGGGTGAGCAGTTCTTC.

In this sample, this clone turned up many times. V and J are TRBV7-2 and TRBJ2-5, with TRBD1 as a possible D gene (5 bases). The germline V gene has CDR1 SGHTA and CDR2 FQGNSA. The V end lost 0 bases, the J end lost 5 bases, and 22 bases lay between the germline ends. The CDR3 spans 18 residues. In DNA form, the CDR3 reads TGTGCCAGCAGCTTAGCCCGGCAGGGTGTGACTGCCAGGGAGACCCAGTACTTC. Protein product: CASSLARQGVTARETQYF.

The rearrangement links TRBV7-2 to TRBJ2-2; D gene ambiguous. V lost 2 bases to trimming and J lost 2 bases, with 6 bases between them. This CDR3 spans 14 amino acids. Germline values: CDR1 SGHTA, CDR2 FQGNSA. CDR3 sequence (DNA): TGTGCCAGCAGCTTAACAGTTAACACCGGGGAGCTGTTTTTT. Translated: CASSLTVNTGELFF.

The table lists this clone with many counts. The chain has TRBV29-1 and TRBJ1-2; maybe TRBD1 (5 bases). This CDR3 region has 14 residues. V was shortened by 4 bases and J by 4 bases, with 16 bases between the two germline ends. Germline V gene sequence: CDR1 SQVTM, CDR2 ANQGSEA. The CDR3 sequence is CSVAGQRYPYGYTF. The CDR3 nucleotides are TGCAGCGTTGCAGGGCAGCGATATCCCTATGGCTACACCTTC.

The genes are TRBV4-2 and TRBJ2-2, with 9 bases that match TRBD2. V shed 0 bases and J 6 bases; nucleotides not matched to a gene: 23. Germline lookup yields CDR1 LGHNA and CDR2 YNFKEQ. CDR3 length: 22 amino acids. CDR3 amino acids: CASSQDLAGFSGSRRGAGELFF. DNA of the CDR3: TGTGCCAGCAGCCAAGATCTGGCGGGCTTTAGCGGGAGCCGTCGAGGCGCCGGGGAGCTGTTTTTT.

The rearrangement links TRBV6-6 to TRBJ2-3; D ambiguous. The CDR3 contains 11 residues. Germline V gives CDR1 MNHNY, CDR2 SVGAGI (reference sequence). V was pared by 10 bases and J by 1 base, with 6 bases between. The CDR3 bases are TGTGCCATCAGCGGCACAGATACGCAGTATTTT. It is translated as CAISGTDTQYF.

This clone has a handful of counts. This chain uses TRBV18 with TRBJ1-5; possible D gene TRBD1, 5 bases. The CDR3 consists of 14 residues. V gave up 5 bases and J gave up 0 bases, with 8 bases separating them. Germline V gene sequence: CDR1 KGHSH, CDR2 LQKENI. The CDR3, as DNA: TGTGCCAGCTCAGAACAGGATAGCAATCAGCCCCAGCATTTT. Its protein is CASSEQDSNQPQHF.

This chain uses TRBV6-1 with TRBJ2-3, with 8 bases identical to TRBD2. Germline V gene data show CDR1 as MNHNS and CDR2 as SASEGT. The CDR3 totals 14 residues. V trimming: 6 bases; J trimming: 5 bases; junction bases outside the gene matches: 7. The CDR3 is CASRKRELGDTQYF. In DNA form, the CDR3 reads TGTGCCAGCAGGAAGCGGGAGCTGGGAGATACGCAGTATTTT.

CDR3 sequence reads: CASNGVALMNTEAFF. The CDR3 DNA follows: TGTGCCAGCAACGGGGTGGCCCTTATGAACACTGAAGCTTTCTTT. The rearrangement links TRBV28 to TRBJ1-1, with no clear D. V was clipped by 7 bases and J by 0 bases, with 15 bases between them. Germline-derived CDR1 and CDR2 are MDHEN and SYDVKM. CDR3 length: 15 amino acids.

This clone has just a few counts. The chain recombines TRBV7-8 with TRBJ2-7; weak D call: TRBD1 (6 bases). Trimming removed 5 bases from V and 2 bases from J, with 19 bases in between. The CDR3 is 16 amino acids. Germline CDR1 is SGHVS and CDR2 is FQNEAQ. The CDR3 loop is CASSGRRTARPYEQYF. CDR3 coding DNA: TGTGCCAGCAGCGGTAGACGGACAGCTCGACCCTACGAGCAGTACTTC.

The chain links TRBV11-2 to TRBJ2-3, with D uncertain. The CDR3 loop spans 17 amino acids. From germline, CDR1 is SGHAT and CDR2 FQNNGV. V was pared by 0 bases and J by 0 bases, with 13 bases between. DNA of the CDR3: TGTGCCAGCAGCTTAGATCTTTACGACACCAGCACAGATACGCAGTATTTT. Its protein product is CASSLDLYDTSTDTQYF.